This T cell receptor beta chain appears in the sequencing data of a study of metastatic and nonmetastatic thyroid tumors. Study background: Repertoire comparisons spanned blood and tumor or nodule tissue from malignant and benign thyroid patients.

TCRdb reassembled clones from the PCR reads with MiXCR. The top ten hold approximately 8.7% of the sample, which has tens of thousands of clones, 9.5% to 13% seen once. CDR3 length equals 16 residues. CDR1 and CDR2 (germline): MDHEN, SYDVKM. V was pared by 2 bases and J by 5 bases, with 9 bases of the junction left unmatched. Thyroid surgery took place with no prior treatment in any patient. This clone came up many times. The chain combines TRBV28 with TRBJ2-7; TRBD2 aligns across 10 bases. Sequenced sample: blood. The sequence was collected from a male donor with papillary thyroid cancer or a benign thyroid nodule (not recorded which). Some clones in this sample may be carry-over from other donors' samples. CDR3 DNA: TGTGCCAGCAGTTTAACTAGCGGGACCCTCTCGCACGAGCAGTACTTC. It codes for CASSLTSGTLSHEQYF. Full variable domain (remainder filled in from reference TRBV28 and TRBJ2-7): DVKVTQSSRYLVKRTGEKVFLECVQDMDHENMFWYRQDPGLGLRLIYFSYDVKMKEKGDIPEGYSVSREKKERFSLILESASTNQTSMYLCASSLTSGTLSHEQYFGPGTRLTVT.